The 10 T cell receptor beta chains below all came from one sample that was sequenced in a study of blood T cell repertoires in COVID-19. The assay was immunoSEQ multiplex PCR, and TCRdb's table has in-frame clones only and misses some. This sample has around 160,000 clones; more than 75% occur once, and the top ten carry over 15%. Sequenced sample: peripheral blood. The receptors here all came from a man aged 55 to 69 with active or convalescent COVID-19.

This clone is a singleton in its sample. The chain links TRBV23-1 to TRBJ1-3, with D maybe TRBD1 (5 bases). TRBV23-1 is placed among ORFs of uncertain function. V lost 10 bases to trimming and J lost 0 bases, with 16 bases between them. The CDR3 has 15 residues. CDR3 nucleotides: TGCGCCACACAGAAGGGGCTTTACTCTGGAAACACCATATATTTT. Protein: CATQKGLYSGNTIYF.

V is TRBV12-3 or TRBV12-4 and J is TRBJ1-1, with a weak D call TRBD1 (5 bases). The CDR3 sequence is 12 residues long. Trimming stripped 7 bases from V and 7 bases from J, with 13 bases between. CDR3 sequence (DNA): TGTGCCAGCACCCGATGGGGGGATGAAGCTTTCTTT. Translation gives CASTRWGDEAFF.

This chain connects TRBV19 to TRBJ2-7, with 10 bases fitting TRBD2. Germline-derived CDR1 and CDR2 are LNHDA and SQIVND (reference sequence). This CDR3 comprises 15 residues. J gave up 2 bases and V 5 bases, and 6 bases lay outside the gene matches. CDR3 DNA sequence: TGTGCCAGTAGTCATACTAGCGGGACGACCTACGAGCAGTACTTC. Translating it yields CASSHTSGTTYEQYF.

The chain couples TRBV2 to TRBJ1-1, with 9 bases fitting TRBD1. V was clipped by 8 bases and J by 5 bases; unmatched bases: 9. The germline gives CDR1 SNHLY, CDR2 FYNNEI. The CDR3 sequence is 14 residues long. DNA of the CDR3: TGTGCCAGCGGAACGGGACAGGGAGGGACTGAAGCTTTCTTT. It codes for CASGTGQGGTEAFF.

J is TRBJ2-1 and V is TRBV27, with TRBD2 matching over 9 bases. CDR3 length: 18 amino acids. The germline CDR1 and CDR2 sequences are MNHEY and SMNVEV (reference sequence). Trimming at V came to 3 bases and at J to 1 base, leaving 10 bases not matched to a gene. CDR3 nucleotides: TGTGCCAGCAGTTTTGAAACTAGCGGGCGTTTTTCCTACAATGAGCAGTTCTTC. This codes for CASSFETSGRFSYNEQFF.

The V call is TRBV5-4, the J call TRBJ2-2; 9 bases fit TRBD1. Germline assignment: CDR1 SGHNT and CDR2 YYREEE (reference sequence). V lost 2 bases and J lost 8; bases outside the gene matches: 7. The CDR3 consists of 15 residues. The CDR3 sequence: CASSFWTGATGELFF. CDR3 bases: TGTGCCAGCAGCTTTTGGACAGGGGCGACAGGGGAGCTGTTTTTT.

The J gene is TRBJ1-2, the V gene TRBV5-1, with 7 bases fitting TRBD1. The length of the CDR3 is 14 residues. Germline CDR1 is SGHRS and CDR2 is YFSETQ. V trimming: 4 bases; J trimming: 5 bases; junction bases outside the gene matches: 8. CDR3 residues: CASSIEGQPYGYTF. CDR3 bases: TGCGCCAGCAGCATAGAGGGACAGCCTTATGGCTACACCTTC.

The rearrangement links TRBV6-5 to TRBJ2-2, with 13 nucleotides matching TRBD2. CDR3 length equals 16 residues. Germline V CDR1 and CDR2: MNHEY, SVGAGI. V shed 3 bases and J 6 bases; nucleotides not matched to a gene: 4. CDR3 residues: CASSYRTSGRPGELFF. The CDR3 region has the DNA TGTGCCAGCAGTTATCGGACTAGCGGGAGACCCGGGGAGCTGTTTTTT.

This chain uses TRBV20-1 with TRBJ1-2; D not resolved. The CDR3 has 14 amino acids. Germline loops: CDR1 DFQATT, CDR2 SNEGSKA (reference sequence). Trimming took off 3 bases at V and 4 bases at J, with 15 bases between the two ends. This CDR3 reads CSASLGSRAYGYTF. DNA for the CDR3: TGCAGTGCTAGTTTGGGCAGCCGCGCCTATGGCTACACCTTC.

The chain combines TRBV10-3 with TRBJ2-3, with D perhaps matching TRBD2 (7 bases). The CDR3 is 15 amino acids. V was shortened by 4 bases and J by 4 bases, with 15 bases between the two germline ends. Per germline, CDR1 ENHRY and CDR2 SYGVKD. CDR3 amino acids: CAISVGRGGADTQYF. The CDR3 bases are TGTGCCATCAGTGTCGGCAGGGGAGGGGCAGATACGCAGTATTTT.